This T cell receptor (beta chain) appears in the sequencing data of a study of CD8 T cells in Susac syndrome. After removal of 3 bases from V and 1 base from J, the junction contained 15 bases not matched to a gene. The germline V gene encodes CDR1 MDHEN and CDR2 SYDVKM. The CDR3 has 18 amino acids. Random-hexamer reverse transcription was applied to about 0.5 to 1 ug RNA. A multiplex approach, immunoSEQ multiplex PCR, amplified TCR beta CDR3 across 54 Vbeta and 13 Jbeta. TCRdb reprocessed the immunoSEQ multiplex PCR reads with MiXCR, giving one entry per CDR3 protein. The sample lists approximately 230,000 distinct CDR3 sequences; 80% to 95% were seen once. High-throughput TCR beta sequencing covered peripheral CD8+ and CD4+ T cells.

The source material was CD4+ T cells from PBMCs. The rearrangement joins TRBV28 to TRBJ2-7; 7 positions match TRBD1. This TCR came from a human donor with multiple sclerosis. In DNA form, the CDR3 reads TGTGCCAGCAGTTTCATCTCCACAGGGGCGAGGGGTTCCTACGAGCAGTACTTC. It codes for CASSFISTGARGSYEQYF.